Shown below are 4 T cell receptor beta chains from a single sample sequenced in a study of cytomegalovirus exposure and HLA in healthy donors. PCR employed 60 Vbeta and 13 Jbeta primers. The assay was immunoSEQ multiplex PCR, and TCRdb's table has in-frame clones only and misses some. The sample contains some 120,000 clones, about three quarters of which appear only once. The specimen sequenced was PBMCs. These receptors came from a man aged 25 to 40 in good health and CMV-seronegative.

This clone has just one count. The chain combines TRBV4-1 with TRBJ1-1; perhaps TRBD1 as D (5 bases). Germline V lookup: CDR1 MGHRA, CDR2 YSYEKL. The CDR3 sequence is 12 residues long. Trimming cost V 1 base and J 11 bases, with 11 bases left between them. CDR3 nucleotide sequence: TGCGCCAGCAGCCAAGTCCAGGGCCCGGCTTTCTTT. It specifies CASSQVQGPAFF.

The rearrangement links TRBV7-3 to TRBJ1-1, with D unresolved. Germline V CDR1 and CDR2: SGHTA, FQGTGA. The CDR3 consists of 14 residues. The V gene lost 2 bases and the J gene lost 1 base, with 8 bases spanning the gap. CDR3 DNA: TGTGCCAGCAGCTTAGAGGGCCGGAACACTGAAGCTTTCTTT. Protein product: CASSLEGRNTEAFF.

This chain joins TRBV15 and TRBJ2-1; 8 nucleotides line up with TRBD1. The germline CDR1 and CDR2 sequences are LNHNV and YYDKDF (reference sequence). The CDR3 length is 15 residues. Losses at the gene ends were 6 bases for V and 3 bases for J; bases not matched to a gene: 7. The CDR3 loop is CATRDRGSVYNEQFF. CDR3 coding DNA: TGTGCCACCAGAGACAGGGGCTCGGTCTACAATGAGCAGTTCTTC.

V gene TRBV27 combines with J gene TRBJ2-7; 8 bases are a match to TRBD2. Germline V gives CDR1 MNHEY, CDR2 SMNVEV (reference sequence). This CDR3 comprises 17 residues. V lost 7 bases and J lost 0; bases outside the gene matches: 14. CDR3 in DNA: TGTGCCAGCAACCAAAGGGCTACTAGCGGATACTCCTACGAGCAGTACTTC. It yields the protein CASNQRATSGYSYEQYF.